These T cell receptor beta chains were read from a single sample in a study of shared clonotypes between healthy human individuals. Clones were read by immunoSEQ multiplex PCR, and TCRdb kept only the in-frame ones, dropping some. The sample holds 2 million to 3 million clones, more than 85% seen once. The sequenced sample was naive CD4+ T cells from PBMCs. These receptors came from a man in his late teens or twenties in good health. Some clones in this sample may be carry-over from other donors' samples. CDR3s include the opening cysteine and the closing phenylalanine or tryptophan. A D gene is named only where the DNA matches it firmly. The listing skips clone size in some rows; elsewhere it reads once, few, many or a size class.

.	TRBV7-2	TRBJ1-5	.	CASSLMGHRSNQPQHF	TGTGCCAGCAGCTTAATGGGACACCGAAGCAATCAGCCCCAGCATTTT
once	TRBV18	TRBJ2-7	.	CASSQSIDLYEQYF	TGTGCCAGCTCACAATCCATAGACCTCTACGAGCAGTACTTC
.	TRBV9	TRBJ2-7	.	CASSAGHSGNEQYF	TGTGCCAGCAGCGCCGGCCACTCGGGAAACGAGCAGTACTTC
.	TRBV28	TRBJ1-2	.	CASTSYERGLSTGYTF	TGTGCCAGCACCTCTTATGAGAGGGGACTGAGTACTGGCTACACCTTC
.	TRBV7-8	TRBJ1-1	.	CASSLVGGEGTEAFF	TGTGCCAGCAGCTTAGTGGGGGGTGAGGGCACTGAAGCTTTCTTT
.	TRBV18	TRBJ1-2	.	CASSTRTPEGGYTF	TGTGCCAGCTCAACTCGGACACCCGAAGGGGGCTACACCTTC
.	TRBV7-8	TRBJ2-7	.	CASSFLGGRVVDEQYF	TGTGCCAGCAGTTTCCTGGGGGGCAGAGTGGTCGACGAGCAGTACTTC
.	TRBV19	TRBJ2-2	.	CASSIETGELFF	TGTGCCAGTAGTATAGAGACCGGGGAGCTGTTTTTT
.	TRBV5-1	TRBJ1-1	.	CASSLAPPGTEAFF	TGCGCCAGCAGCTTGGCCCCACCGGGGACTGAAGCTTTCTTT
once	TRBV18	TRBJ2-1	.	CASSHPSGRDNEQFF	TGTGCCAGCTCACACCCAAGTGGGCGGGACAATGAGCAGTTCTTC
.	TRBV5-1	TRBJ2-3	TRBD2	CASSTGLAGGRGADTQYF	TGCGCCAGCAGCACGGGACTAGCGGGAGGGAGGGGCGCAGATACGCAGTATTTT
.	TRBV6-5	TRBJ2-7	.	CASRRDNSYEQYF	TGTGCCAGCAGGCGGGACAACTCCTACGAGCAGTACTTC
.	TRBV5-1	TRBJ1-1	.	CASRSEMNTEAFF	TGCGCCAGCAGAAGTGAGATGAACACTGAAGCTTTCTTT
.	TRBV4-1	TRBJ2-1	.	CASSQVQVRLNEQFF	TGCGCCAGCAGCCAGGTTCAGGTCCGATTAAATGAGCAGTTCTTC
few	TRBV5-4	TRBJ2-7	.	CASSLNGFPTYEQYF	TGTGCCAGCAGCTTGAATGGGTTCCCCACCTACGAGCAGTACTTC
.	TRBV6-5	TRBJ1-2	.	CASSYSIRQNYGYTF	TGTGCCAGCAGTTACTCGATAAGACAGAACTATGGCTACACCTTC
.	TRBV4-1	TRBJ1-2	.	CASSQVDTTTANYGYTF	TGCGCCAGCAGCCAAGTGGACACTACCACAGCTAACTATGGCTACACCTTC
.	TRBV30	TRBJ2-1	.	CAWSVRQDNEQFF	TGTGCCTGGAGTGTAAGGCAGGACAATGAGCAGTTCTTC
once	TRBV2	TRBJ2-3	.	CASSVTRGTDTQYF	TGTGCCAGCAGTGTGACACGGGGTACTGATACGCAGTATTTT
.	TRBV4-1	TRBJ2-7	.	CASSQELAEGEQYF	TGCGCCAGCAGCCAAGAACTCGCGGAGGGGGAGCAGTACTTC
.	TRBV27	TRBJ1-1	TRBD1	CASSLPGTGLTEAFF	TGTGCCAGCAGTCTCCCCGGGACAGGGCTCACTGAAGCTTTCTTT
.	TRBV7-8	TRBJ2-2	.	CASSSWTDQKTGELFF	TGTGCCAGCAGCTCTTGGACAGACCAGAAGACCGGGGAGCTGTTTTTT
.	TRBV6-4	TRBJ1-1	.	CASSETVNTEAFF	TGTGCCAGCAGCGAAACAGTTAACACTGAAGCTTTCTTT
.	TRBV7-2	TRBJ2-3	.	CASSFLQRTDTQYF	TGTGCCAGCAGCTTTTTACAGCGCACAGATACGCAGTATTTT
once	TRBV5-4	TRBJ2-5	TRBD1	CASSPGQGPGQETQYF	TGTGCCAGCAGCCCGGGACAGGGGCCCGGACAAGAGACCCAGTACTTC
.	TRBV9	TRBJ1-2	.	CASSATGTYGGYTF	TGTGCCAGCAGCGCAACCGGGACATATGGCGGCTACACCTTC